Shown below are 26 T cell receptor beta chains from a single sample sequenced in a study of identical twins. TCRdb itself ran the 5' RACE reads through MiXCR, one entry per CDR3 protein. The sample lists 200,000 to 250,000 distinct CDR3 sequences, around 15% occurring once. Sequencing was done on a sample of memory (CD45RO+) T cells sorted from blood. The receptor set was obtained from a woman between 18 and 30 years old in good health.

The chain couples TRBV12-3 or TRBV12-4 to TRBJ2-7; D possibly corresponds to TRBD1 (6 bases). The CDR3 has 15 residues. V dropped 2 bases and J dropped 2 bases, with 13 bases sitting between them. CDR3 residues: CASSLMARGTYEQYF. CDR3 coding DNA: TGTGCCAGCAGTTTAATGGCCAGGGGCACCTACGAGCAGTACTTC.

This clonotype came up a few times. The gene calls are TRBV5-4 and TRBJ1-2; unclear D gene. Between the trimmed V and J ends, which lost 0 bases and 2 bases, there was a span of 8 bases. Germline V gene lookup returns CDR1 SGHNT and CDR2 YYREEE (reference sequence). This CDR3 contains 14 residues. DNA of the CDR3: TGTGCCAGCAGCTTGGTTGGGAAGAACTATGGCTACACCTTC. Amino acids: CASSLVGKNYGYTF. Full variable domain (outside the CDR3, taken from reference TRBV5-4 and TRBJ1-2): ETGVTQSPTHLIKTRGQQVTLRCSSQSGHNTVSWYQQALGQGPQFIFQYYREEENGRGNFPPRFSGLQFPNYSSELNVNALELDDSALYLCASSLVGKNYGYTFGSGTRLTVV.

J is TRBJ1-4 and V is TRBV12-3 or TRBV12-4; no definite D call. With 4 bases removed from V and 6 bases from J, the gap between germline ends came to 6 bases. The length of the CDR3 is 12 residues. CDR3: CASSSGDEKLFF. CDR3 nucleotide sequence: TGTGCCAGCAGTTCGGGAGATGAAAAACTGTTTTTT.

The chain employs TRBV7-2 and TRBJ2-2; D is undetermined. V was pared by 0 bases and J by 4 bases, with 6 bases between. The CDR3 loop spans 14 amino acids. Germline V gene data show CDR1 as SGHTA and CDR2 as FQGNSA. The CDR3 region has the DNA TGTGCCAGCAGCTTAGCATCGATCACCGGGGAGCTGTTTTTT. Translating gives CASSLASITGELFF.

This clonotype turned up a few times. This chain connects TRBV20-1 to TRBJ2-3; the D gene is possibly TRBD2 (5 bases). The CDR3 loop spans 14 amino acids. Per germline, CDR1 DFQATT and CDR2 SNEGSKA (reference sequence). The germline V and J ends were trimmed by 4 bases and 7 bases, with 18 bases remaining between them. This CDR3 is CSAKFESGRNTQYF. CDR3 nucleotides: TGCAGTGCTAAATTCGAGAGCGGCAGAAATACGCAGTATTTT.

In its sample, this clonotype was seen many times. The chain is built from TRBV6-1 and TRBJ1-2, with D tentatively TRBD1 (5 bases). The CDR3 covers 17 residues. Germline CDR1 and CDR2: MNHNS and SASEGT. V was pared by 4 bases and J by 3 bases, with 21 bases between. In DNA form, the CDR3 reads TGTGCCAGCAGTGTTGGCAGGGTCGCCCTCTTGTACTATGGCTACACCTTC. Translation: CASSVGRVALLYYGYTF.

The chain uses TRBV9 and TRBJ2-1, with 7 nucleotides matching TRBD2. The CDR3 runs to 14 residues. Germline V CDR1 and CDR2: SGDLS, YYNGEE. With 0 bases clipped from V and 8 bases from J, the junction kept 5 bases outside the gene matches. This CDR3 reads CASSVAWTRDEQFF. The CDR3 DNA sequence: TGTGCCAGCAGCGTAGCTTGGACTAGAGATGAGCAGTTCTTC.

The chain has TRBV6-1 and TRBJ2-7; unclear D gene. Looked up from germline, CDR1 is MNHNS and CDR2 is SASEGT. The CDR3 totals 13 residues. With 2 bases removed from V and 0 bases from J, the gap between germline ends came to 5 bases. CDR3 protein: CASSETASYEQYF. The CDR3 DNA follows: TGTGCCAGCAGTGAAACGGCCTCCTACGAGCAGTACTTC.

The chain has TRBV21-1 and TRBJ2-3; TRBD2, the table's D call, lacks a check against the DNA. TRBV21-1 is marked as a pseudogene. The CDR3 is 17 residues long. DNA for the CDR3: TGTGCCAGCAGCCTTAAGGTCTCTAGCGGACCTACAGATACGCAGTATTTT. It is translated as CASSLKVSSGPTDTQYF.

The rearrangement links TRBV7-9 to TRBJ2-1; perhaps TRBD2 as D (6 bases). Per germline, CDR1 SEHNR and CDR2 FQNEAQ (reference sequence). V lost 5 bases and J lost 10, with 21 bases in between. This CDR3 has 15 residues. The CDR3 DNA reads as TGTGCCAGCAGCCCCCCCGGACTAAGGACAACCGAGCAGTTCTTC. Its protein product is CASSPPGLRTTEQFF.

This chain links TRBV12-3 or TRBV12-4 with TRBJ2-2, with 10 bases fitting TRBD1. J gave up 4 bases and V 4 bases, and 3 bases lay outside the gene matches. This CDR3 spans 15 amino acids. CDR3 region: CASSSRDRGTGELFF. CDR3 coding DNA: TGTGCCAGCAGTTCCAGGGACAGGGGCACCGGGGAGCTGTTTTTT.

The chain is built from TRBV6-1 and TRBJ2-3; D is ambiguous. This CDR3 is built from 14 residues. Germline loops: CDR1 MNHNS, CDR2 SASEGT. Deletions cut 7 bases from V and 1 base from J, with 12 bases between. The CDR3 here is CASNPVDRTDTQYF. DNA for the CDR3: TGTGCCAGCAATCCAGTGGACCGCACAGATACGCAGTATTTT.

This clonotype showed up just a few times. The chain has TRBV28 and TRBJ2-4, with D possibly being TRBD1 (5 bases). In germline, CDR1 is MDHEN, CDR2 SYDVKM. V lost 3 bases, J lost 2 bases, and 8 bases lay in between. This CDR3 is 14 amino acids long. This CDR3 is CASSFRVTKNIQYF. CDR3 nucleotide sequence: TGTGCCAGCAGTTTCAGGGTGACCAAAAACATTCAGTACTTC.

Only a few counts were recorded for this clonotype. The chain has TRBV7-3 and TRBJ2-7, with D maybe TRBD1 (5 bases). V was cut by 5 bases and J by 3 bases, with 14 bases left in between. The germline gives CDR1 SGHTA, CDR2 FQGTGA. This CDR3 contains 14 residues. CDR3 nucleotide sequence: TGTGCCAGCAGCCTCGGAAGGGGTAACTACGAGCAGTACTTC. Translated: CASSLGRGNYEQYF.

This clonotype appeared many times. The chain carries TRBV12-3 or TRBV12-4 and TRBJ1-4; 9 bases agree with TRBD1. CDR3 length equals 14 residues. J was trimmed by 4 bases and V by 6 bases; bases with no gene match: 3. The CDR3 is CASSPGQGNEKLFF. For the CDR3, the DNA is TGTGCCAGCAGCCCGGGACAGGGTAATGAAAAACTGTTTTTT.

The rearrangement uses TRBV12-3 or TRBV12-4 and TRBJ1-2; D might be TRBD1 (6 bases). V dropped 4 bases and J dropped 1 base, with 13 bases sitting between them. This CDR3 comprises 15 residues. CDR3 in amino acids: CASSSTGRGNYGYTF. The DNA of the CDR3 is TGTGCCAGCAGTTCTACAGGGCGGGGTAACTATGGCTACACCTTC.

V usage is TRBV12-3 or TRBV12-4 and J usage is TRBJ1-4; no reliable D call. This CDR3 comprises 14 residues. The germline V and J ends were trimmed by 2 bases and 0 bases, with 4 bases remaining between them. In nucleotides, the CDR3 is TGTGCCAGCAGTTTATGGTCAACTAATGAAAAACTGTTTTTT. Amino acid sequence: CASSLWSTNEKLFF.

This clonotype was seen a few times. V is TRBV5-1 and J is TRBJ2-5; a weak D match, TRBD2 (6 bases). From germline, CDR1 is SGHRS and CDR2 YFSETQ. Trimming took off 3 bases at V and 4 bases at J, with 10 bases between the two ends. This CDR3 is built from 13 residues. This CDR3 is CASSSAGPETQYF. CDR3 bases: TGCGCCAGCAGCTCTGCGGGGCCAGAGACCCAGTACTTC.

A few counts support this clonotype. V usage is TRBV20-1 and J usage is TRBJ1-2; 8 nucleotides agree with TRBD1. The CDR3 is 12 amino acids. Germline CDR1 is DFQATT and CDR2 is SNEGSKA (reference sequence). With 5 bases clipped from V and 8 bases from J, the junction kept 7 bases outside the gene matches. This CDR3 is CSAGGQGWGYTF. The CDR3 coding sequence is TGCAGTGCTGGAGGACAGGGTTGGGGCTACACCTTC.

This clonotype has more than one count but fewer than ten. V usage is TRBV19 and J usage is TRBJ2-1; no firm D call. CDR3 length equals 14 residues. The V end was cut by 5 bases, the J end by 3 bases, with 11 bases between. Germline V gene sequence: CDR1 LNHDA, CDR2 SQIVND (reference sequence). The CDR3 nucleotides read TGTGCCAGTAGTTTCGGGCGGAACTACAATGAGCAGTTCTTC. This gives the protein CASSFGRNYNEQFF. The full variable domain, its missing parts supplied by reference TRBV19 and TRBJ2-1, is DGGITQSPKYLFRKEGQNVTLSCEQNLNHDAMYWYRQDPGQGLRLIYYSQIVNDFQKGDIAEGYSVSREKKESFPLTVTSAQKNPTAFYLCASSFGRNYNEQFFGPGTRLTVL.

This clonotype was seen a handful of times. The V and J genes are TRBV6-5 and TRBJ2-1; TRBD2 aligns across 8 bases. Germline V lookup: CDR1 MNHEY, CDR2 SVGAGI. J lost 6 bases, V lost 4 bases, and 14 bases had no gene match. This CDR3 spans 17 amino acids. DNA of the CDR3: TGTGCCAGCAGTTCAACCTTTATGCCGGGAGGGATCAATGAGCAGTTCTTC. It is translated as CASSSTFMPGGINEQFF.

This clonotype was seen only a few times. The CDR3: CASSVAQGTGYTF. Written as DNA, the CDR3 is TGTGCCAGCAGCGTAGCTCAAGGCACAGGCTACACCTTC. The rearrangement joins TRBV9 to TRBJ1-2, with D uncertain. The CDR3 spans 13 residues. Germline lookup yields CDR1 SGDLS and CDR2 YYNGEE. The V end lost 0 bases, the J end lost 8 bases, and 11 bases lay between the germline ends.

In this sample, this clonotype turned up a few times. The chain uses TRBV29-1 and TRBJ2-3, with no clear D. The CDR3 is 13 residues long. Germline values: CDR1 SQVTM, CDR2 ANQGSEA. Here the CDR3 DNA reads TGCATCCTATGGCCGAACCCGGCAGATACGCAGTATTTT. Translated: CILWPNPADTQYF.

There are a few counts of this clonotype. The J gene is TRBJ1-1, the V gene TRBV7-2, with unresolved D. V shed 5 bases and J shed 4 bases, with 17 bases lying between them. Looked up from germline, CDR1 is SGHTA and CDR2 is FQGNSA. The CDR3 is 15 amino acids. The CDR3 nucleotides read TGTGCCAGCAGCCCCCACCGGGGTCTTAGCACTGAAGCTTTCTTT. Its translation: CASSPHRGLSTEAFF.

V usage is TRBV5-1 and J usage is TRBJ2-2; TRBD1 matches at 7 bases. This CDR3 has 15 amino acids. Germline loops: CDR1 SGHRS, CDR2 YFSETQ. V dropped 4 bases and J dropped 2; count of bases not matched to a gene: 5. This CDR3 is CASSRQGPNTGELFF. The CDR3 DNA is TGCGCCAGCAGCAGACAGGGCCCTAACACCGGGGAGCTGTTTTTT.

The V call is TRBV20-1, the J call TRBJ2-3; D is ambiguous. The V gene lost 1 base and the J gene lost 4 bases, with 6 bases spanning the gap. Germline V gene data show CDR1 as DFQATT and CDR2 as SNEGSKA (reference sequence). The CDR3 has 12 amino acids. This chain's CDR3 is CSARAPADTQYF. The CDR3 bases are TGCAGTGCTAGAGCCCCCGCAGATACGCAGTATTTT.